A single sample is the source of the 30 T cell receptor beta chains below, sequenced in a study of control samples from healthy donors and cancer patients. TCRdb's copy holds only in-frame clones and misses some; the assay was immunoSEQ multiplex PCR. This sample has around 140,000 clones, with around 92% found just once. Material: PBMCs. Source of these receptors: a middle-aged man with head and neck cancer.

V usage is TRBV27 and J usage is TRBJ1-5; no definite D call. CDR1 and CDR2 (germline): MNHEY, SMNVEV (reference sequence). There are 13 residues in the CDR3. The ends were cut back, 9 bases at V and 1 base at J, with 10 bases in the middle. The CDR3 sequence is CASSGLSNQPQHF. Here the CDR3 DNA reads TGTGCCAGTTCCGGACTGAGCAATCAGCCCCAGCATTTT.

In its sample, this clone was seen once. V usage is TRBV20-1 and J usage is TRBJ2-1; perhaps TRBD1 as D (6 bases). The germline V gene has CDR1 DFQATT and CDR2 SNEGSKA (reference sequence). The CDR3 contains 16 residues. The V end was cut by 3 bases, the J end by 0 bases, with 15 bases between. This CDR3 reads CSASVARGSSYNEQFF. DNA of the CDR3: TGCAGTGCTAGTGTAGCGAGGGGGAGCTCCTACAATGAGCAGTTCTTC.

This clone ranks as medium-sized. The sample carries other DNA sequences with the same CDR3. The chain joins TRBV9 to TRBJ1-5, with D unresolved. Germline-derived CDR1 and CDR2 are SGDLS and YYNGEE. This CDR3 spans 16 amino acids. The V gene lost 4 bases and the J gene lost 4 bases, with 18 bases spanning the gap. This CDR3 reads CASSFRVPGGNQPQHF. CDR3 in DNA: TGTGCCAGCAGCTTCCGGGTCCCCGGAGGTAATCAGCCCCAGCATTTT.

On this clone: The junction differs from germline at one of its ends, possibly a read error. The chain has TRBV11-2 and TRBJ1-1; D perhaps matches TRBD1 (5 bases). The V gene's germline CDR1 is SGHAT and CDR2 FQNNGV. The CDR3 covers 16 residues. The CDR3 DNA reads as TGTGCCAGCGGCTTAGAACCTGGCAGACCTGGGGGTGAAGCTTTCTTT. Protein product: CASGLEPGRPGGEAFF.

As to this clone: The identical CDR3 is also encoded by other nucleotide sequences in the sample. CDR3 DNA sequence: TGTGCCAGCAGCCAAGGCGAGGGACAGCCCCAGCATTTT. Translating gives CASSQGEGQPQHF. The genes are TRBV3-1 (or the pseudogene TRBV3-2) and TRBJ1-5, with no clear D. Germline-derived CDR1 and CDR2 are LGHDT and YNNKEL (reference sequence). CDR3 length: 13 amino acids. Trimming cost V 1 base and J 7 bases, with 8 bases left between them.

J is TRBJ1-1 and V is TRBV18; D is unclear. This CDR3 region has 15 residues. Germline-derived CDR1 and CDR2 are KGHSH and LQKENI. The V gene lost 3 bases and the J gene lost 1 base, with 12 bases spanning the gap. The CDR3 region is CASSPEGAWNTEAFF. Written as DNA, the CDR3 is TGTGCCAGCTCACCCGAGGGTGCGTGGAACACTGAAGCTTTCTTT.

The CDR3 is CASSLGGGLSGNTIYF. The CDR3 region has the DNA TGTGCCAGCAGCTTAGGTGGAGGGCTCTCTGGAAACACCATATATTTT. This rearrangement joins TRBV13 to TRBJ1-3; D is ambiguous. The V gene lost 0 bases and the J gene lost 0 bases, with 9 bases spanning the gap. Germline CDR1 is PRHDT and CDR2 is FYEKMQ (reference sequence). CDR3 length: 16 residues. The variable domain in full, with the rest retrieved from reference TRBV13 and TRBJ1-3, is AAGVIQSPRHLIKEKRETATLKCYPIPRHDTVYWYQQGPGQDPQFLISFYEKMQSDKGSIPDRFSAQQFSDYHSELNMSSLELGDSALYFCASSLGGGLSGNTIYFGEGSWLTVV.

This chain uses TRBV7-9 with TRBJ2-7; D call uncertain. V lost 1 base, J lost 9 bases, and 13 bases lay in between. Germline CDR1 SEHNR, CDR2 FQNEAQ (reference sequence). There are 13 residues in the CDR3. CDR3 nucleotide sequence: TGTGCCAGCAGCTTAGATTTCGCGGACGGGCAGTACTTC. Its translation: CASSLDFADGQYF.

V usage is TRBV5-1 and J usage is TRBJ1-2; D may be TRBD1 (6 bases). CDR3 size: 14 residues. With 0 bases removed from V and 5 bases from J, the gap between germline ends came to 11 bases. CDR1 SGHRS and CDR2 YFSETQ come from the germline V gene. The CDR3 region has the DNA TGCGCCAGCAGCTTGGAATGGGGGCAGTATGGCTACACCTTC. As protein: CASSLEWGQYGYTF.

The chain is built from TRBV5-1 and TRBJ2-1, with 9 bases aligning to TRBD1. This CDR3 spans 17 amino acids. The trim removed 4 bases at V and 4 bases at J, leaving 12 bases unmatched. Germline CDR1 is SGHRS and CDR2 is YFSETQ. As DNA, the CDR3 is TGCGCCAGCAGCCCGGGGGTCGGGACAGGGATTTACAATGAGCAGTTCTTC. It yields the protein CASSPGVGTGIYNEQFF.

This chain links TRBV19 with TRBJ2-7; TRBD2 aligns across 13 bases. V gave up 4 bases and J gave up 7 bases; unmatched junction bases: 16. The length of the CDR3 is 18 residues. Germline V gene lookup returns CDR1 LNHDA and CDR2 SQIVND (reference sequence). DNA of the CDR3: TGTGCCAGTAGTACCCAATCCAGACTAGCGGGAGGCCCACCGGAGCAGTACTTC. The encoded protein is CASSTQSRLAGGPPEQYF.

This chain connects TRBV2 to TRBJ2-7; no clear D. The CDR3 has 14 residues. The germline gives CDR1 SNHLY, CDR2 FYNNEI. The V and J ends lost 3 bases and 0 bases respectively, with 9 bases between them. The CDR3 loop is CASSETLYSYEQYF. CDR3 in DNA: TGTGCCAGCAGTGAGACTTTATACTCCTACGAGCAGTACTTC.

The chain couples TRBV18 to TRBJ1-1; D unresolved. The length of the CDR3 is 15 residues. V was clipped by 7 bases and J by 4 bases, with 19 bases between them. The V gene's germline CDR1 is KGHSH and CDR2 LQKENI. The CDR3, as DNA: TGTGCCAGCTACCCGAGGGCAGGAGGGAGCACTGAAGCTTTCTTT. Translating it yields CASYPRAGGSTEAFF.

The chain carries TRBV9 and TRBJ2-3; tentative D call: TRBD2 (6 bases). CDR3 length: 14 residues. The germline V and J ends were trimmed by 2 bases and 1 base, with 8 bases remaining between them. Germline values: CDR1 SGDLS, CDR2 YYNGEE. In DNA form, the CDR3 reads TGTGCCAGCAGCGTCTGGGAGGGCACAGATACGCAGTATTTT. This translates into CASSVWEGTDTQYF.

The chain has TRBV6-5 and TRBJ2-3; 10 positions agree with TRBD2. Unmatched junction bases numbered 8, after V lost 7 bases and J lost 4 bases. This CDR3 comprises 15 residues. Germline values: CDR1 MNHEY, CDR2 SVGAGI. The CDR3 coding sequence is TGTGCCAGCACCCCTGCTAGCGGGAGATCAGATACGCAGTATTTT. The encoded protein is CASTPASGRSDTQYF.

CDR3 region: CASTEDRGLSYTF. CDR3 DNA sequence: TGTGCCAGCACGGAAGACAGGGGATTGAGCTACACCTTC. The V gene is TRBV12-3 or TRBV12-4, the J gene TRBJ1-2; TRBD1 agrees at 8 bases. The trim removed 7 bases at V and 9 bases at J, leaving 10 bases unmatched. This CDR3 region has 13 residues.

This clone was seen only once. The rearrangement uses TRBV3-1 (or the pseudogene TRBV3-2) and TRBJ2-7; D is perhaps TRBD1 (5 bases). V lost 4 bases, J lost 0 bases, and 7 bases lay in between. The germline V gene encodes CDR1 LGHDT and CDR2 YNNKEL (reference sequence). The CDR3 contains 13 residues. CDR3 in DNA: TGTGCCAGCAGCCGAGACAGCTCCTACGAGCAGTACTTC. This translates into CASSRDSSYEQYF.

The CDR3 DNA follows: TGTGCCAGCAGCCCGTCCGGGACAGGGGGCGCGAGGACTGAAGCTTTCTTT. This gives the protein CASSPSGTGGARTEAFF. This chain links TRBV9 with TRBJ1-1; 12 bases map to TRBD1. Germline V gene lookup returns CDR1 SGDLS and CDR2 YYNGEE. The trim removed 4 bases at V and 5 bases at J, leaving 12 bases unmatched. This CDR3 spans 17 amino acids.

CDR3 nucleotide sequence: TGTGCCAGCAGCCCCGGGGACCTAGCCAAAAACATTCAGTACTTC. Its protein product is CASSPGDLAKNIQYF. The chain carries TRBV3-1 (or the pseudogene TRBV3-2) and TRBJ2-4; D may match TRBD1 or TRBD2 (5 bases each). The CDR3 is made up of 15 amino acids. Trimming shortened V by 4 bases and J by 0 bases, and 10 bases separated the two germline ends. Germline V CDR1 and CDR2: LGHDT, YNNKEL (reference sequence).

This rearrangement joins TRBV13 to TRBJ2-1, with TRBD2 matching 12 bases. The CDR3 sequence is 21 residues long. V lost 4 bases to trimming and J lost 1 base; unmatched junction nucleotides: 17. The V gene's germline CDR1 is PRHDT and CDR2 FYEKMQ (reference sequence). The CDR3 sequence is CASSSPGTSGPRGSSYNEQFF. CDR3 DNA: TGTGCCAGCAGCTCCCCTGGGACTAGCGGGCCCCGGGGTAGTTCCTACAATGAGCAGTTCTTC. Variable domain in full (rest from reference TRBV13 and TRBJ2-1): AAGVIQSPRHLIKEKRETATLKCYPIPRHDTVYWYQQGPGQDPQFLISFYEKMQSDKGSIPDRFSAQQFSDYHSELNMSSLELGDSALYFCASSSPGTSGPRGSSYNEQFFGPGTRLTVL.

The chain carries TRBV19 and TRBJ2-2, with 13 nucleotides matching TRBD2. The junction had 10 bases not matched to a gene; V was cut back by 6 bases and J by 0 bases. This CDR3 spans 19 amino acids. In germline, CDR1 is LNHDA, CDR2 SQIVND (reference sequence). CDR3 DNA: TGTGCCAGTAGCCCTTCGTCCGGACTAGCGGGAGCGAACACCGGGGAGCTGTTTTTT. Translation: CASSPSSGLAGANTGELFF.

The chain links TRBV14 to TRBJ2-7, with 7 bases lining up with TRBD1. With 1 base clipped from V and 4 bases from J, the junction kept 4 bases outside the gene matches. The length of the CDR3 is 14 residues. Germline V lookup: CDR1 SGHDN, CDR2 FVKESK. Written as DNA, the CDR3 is TGTGCCAGCAGCCAAGGGACAGGCCCATACGAGCAGTACTTC. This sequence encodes CASSQGTGPYEQYF.

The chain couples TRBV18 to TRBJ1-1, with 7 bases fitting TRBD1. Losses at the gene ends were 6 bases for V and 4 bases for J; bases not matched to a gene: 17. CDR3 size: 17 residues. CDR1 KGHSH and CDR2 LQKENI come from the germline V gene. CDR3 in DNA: TGTGCCAGCTCGCAACAGGGGATCATTGGGTTTCCCACTGAAGCTTTCTTT. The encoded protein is CASSQQGIIGFPTEAFF.

CDR3 DNA: TGTGCCACCAAAGTGAAGTCCCAGGGCGCTAACACCGGGGAGCTGTTTTTT. Its translation is CATKVKSQGANTGELFF. The chain combines TRBV10-3 with TRBJ2-2, with a weak D call TRBD1 (5 bases). CDR3 length equals 17 residues. Germline values: CDR1 ENHRY, CDR2 SYGVKD. The V end lost 10 bases, the J end lost 2 bases, and 23 bases lay between the germline ends.

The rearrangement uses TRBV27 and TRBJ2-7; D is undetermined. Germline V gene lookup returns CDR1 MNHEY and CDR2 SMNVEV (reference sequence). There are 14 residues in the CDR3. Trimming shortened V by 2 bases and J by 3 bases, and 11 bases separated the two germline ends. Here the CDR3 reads CASSLRVSGYEQYF. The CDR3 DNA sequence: TGTGCCAGCAGTTTACGGGTCTCGGGCTACGAGCAGTACTTC.

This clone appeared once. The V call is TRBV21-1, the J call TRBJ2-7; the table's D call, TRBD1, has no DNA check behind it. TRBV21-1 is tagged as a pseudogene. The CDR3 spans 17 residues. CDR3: CASSKVRWISTPHEQYF. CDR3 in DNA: TGTGCCAGCAGCAAAGTGCGATGGATCTCGACACCCCACGAGCAGTACTTC.

For the CDR3, the DNA is TGTGCCAGCAGCGTACTAGCGGGGTGGGATACGCAGTATTTT. It yields the protein CASSVLAGWDTQYF. V usage is TRBV9 and J usage is TRBJ2-3, with 9 bases aligning to TRBD2. Trimming cost V 1 base and J 6 bases; bases outside gene matches: 3. This CDR3 spans 14 amino acids. The germline CDR1 and CDR2 sequences are SGDLS and YYNGEE.

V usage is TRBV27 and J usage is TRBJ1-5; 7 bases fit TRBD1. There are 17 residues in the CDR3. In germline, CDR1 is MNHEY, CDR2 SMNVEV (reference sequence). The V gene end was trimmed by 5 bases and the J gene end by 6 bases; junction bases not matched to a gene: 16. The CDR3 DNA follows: TGTGCCAGCAGTACCAGCGCCGGGACAGCGGGGGGTCAGCCCCAGCATTTT. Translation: CASSTSAGTAGGQPQHF.

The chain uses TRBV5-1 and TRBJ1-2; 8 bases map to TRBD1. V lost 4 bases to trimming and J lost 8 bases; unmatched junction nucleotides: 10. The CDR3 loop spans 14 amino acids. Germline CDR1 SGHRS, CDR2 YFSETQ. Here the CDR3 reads CASSMPTGAGGYTF. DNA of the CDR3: TGCGCCAGCAGCATGCCGACAGGGGCGGGAGGCTACACCTTC.

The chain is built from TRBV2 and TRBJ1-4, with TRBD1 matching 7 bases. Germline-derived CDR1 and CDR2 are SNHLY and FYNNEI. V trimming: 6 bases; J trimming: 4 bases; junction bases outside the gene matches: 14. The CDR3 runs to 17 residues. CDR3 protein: CASRDLAPGTVNEKLFF. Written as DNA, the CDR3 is TGTGCCAGCAGGGACCTCGCCCCCGGGACAGTTAATGAAAAACTGTTTTTT.